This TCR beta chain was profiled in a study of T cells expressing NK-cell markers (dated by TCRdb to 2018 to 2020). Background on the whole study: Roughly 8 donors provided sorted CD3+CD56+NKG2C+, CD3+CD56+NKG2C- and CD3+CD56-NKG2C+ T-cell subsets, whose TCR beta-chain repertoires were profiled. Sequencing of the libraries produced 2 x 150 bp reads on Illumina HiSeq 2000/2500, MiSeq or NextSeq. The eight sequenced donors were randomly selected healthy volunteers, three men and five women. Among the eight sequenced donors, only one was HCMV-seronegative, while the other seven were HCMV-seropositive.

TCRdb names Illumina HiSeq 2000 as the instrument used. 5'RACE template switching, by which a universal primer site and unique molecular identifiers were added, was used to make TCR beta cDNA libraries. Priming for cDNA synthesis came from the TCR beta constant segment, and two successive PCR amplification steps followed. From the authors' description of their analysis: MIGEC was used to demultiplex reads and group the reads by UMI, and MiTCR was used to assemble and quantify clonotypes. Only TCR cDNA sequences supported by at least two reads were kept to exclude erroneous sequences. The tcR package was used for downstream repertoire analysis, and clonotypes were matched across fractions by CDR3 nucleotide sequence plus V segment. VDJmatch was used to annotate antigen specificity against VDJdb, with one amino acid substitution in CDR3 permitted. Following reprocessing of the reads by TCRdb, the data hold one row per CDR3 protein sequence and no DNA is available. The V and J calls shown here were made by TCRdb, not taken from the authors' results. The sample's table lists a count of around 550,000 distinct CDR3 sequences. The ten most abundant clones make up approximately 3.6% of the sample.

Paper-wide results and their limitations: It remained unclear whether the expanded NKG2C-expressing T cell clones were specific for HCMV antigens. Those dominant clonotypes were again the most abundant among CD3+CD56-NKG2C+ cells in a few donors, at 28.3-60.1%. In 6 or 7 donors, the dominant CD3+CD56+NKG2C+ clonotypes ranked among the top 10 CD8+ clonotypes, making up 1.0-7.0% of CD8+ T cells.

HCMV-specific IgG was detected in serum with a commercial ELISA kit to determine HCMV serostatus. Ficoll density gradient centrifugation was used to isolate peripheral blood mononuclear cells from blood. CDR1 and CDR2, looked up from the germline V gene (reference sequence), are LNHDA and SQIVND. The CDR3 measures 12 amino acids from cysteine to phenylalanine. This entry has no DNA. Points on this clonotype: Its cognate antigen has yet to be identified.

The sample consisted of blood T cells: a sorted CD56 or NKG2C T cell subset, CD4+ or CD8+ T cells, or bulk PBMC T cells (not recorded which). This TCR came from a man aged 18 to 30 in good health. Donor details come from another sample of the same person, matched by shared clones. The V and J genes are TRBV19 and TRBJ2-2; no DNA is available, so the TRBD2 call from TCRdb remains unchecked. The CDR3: CASGEGTGELFF.